These 6 T cell receptor beta chains originate from one sample sequenced in a study of human T cells and chemical hapten exposure. Unseparated into fractions, whole blood served as the source from which total RNA was extracted. A single record per CDR3 protein comes from TCRdb applying MiXCR to the 5' RACE reads. The table lists 110,000 or so distinct CDR3 sequences, roughly a fifth of them singletons. All receptors derive from a human donor in good health.

This clonotype was recorded many times. V gene TRBV27 combines with J gene TRBJ2-7, with 12 bases identical to TRBD2. Germline V CDR1 and CDR2: MNHEY, SMNVEV (reference sequence). The CDR3 totals 15 residues. J gave up 4 bases and V 7 bases, and 8 bases lay outside the gene matches. This chain's CDR3 is CASTGLAGGLYEQYF. In nucleotides, the CDR3 is TGTGCCAGCACGGGGCTAGCGGGAGGGCTGTACGAGCAGTACTTC.

This clonotype turned up a few times. The chain has TRBV4-1 and TRBJ2-7; 11 bases match TRBD2. This CDR3 has 16 residues. CDR1 and CDR2 (germline): MGHRA, YSYEKL. J was trimmed by 7 bases and V by 4 bases; bases with no gene match: 12. CDR3 region: CASSRGGTSGFGEQYF. The CDR3 DNA sequence: TGCGCCAGCAGCCGAGGCGGGACTAGCGGATTCGGGGAGCAGTACTTC.

On this clonotype: Germline is not matched at one junction end, which may reflect a read error. The V gene is TRBV24-1, the J gene TRBJ2-3, with 8 bases lining up with TRBD2. The germline gives CDR1 KGHDR, CDR2 SFDVKD. The CDR3 is made up of 16 amino acids. The CDR3 spells CATSLAGLSYTDTKYF. DNA for the CDR3: TGTGCCACCAGTCTAGCGGGCCTAAGCTACACAGATACGAAGTATTTT.

This clonotype was found a few times. The chain uses TRBV21-1 and TRBJ1-1; the table gives TRBD1 as D, unverified against the DNA. TRBV21-1 counts as a pseudogene. This CDR3 region has 15 residues. The CDR3 region is CASSKGVTVNTEAFF. The CDR3 DNA follows: TGTGCCAGCAGCAAAGGGGTGACAGTGAACACTGAAGCTTTCTTT.

In this sample, this clonotype turned up a few times. The chain is built from TRBV18 and TRBJ1-2; 7 bases align to TRBD1. Germline V gene lookup returns CDR1 KGHSH and CDR2 LQKENI. V was pared by 1 base and J by 2 bases, with 1 base of the junction left unmatched. CDR3 length: 14 amino acids. Here the CDR3 reads CASSPQGQNYGYTF. The CDR3 DNA sequence: TGTGCCAGCTCACCACAGGGACAGAACTATGGCTACACCTTC.

This clonotype appeared a few times. V is TRBV12-3 or TRBV12-4 and J is TRBJ1-5; 8 positions agree with TRBD1. After removal of 6 bases from V and 4 bases from J, the junction contained 8 bases not matched to a gene. The CDR3 is 15 residues long. CDR3 sequence (DNA): TGTGCCAGCAGCCTGGGGCAGGGGGCAAATCAGCCCCAGCATTTT. Translated, it gives CASSLGQGANQPQHF.